This section outlines one T cell receptor beta chain sequence together with its context. No antigen is known for it. The library labeled individual cDNA molecules by adding unique molecular identifiers to them. As originally analysed: The median was 95,638 TCRs per sample, ranging roughly 23,224 to 750,000. TCRdb called the RACE reads again in MiXCR, with one record for every CDR3 protein. The V and J calls here are based on TCRdb, not the publication. The table records over 70,000 distinct CDR3 sequences, about 8% of them present only once. This sample was taken from a study of human T cells and chemical hapten exposure. Across the whole study: Per-sample variation in TCR yield stemmed mainly from small pooled library volume differences.

Study-wide points: Every donor had alopecia, and their immune response may therefore differ from healthy people's.

Stated time point: patch test 2, 6 weeks after DPC sensitization. This sample's treatment: therapeutic diphenylcyclopropenone sensitization with weekly scalp DPC. The receptor was derived from a woman between 45 and 60 years old with alopecia areata. Some clones in this sample may be carry-over from other donors' samples. The sequences come from whole blood, collected in connection with sensitization to the hapten diphenylcyclopropenone (DPC).

The DNA of the CDR3 is TGCGCCAGCAGTAGCGGGACATGGGATGAGCAGTTCTTC. Its protein product is CASSSGTWDEQFF. J is TRBJ2-1 and V is TRBV10-1, with D possibly being TRBD2 (7 bases). The CDR3 has 13 residues. Trimming stripped 5 bases from V and 8 bases from J, with 13 bases between. Germline CDR1 and CDR2: WNHNN and SYGVQD (reference sequence).